This record covers a single T cell receptor (beta chain). Its antigen is not identified. The table came from immunoSEQ multiplex PCR; TCRdb's copy has only in-frame clones and leaves some out. The table lists roughly 98,000 clones, about four fifths of them singletons. The data derive from a study of OX40 agonist ivuxolimab in advanced cancers. Looking at the study overall: Patients received ivuxolimab, an agonistic anti-OX40 (CD134) antibody.

This CDR3 spans 15 amino acids. Germline V gene lookup returns CDR1 SGHAT and CDR2 FQNNGV. Trimming removed 4 bases from V and 4 bases from J; junction bases left unmatched: 7. General study findings and limits: Some of the nonresponding patients also showed low levels of normalized T-cell clonal expansion. Among T cells, CD8+ cells averaged more expanded clones than CD4+ cells.

The sample in question was CD4+ or CD8+ T cells sorted from blood, obtained in a trial of the OX40 agonist ivuxolimab. This sequence originates from an adult with an advanced solid tumor such as melanoma, head and neck, liver or kidney cancer. The V gene is TRBV11-2, the J gene TRBJ2-7, with TRBD1 identical over 10 bases. The CDR3 DNA reads as TGTGCCAGCAGCTACCGGACAGGGGGAGCTTACGAGCAGTACTTC. It yields the protein CASSYRTGGAYEQYF.